Sequencing of this T cell receptor (beta chain) was carried out in a study of ipilimumab plus nivolumab after autologous stem cell transplantation. Background on the study: Both relapsed and primary refractory DLBCL were included. Points from the study as a whole: TCR repertoire, Treg phenotype and gut microbiota reportedly support more study of this approach.

The assay was immunoSEQ multiplex PCR, and TCRdb's table has in-frame clones only and misses some. The sample lists some 9,800 clones, less than 80% occurring once. Only a few counts were recorded for this clone. Its antigen remains unknown. Germline V gene data show CDR1 as LGHNA and CDR2 as YNFKEQ. The CDR3 runs to 13 residues. V lost 1 base and J 10 bases, leaving 8 bases between the germline ends. This sample comprised PBMCs, obtained in a trial of ipilimumab plus nivolumab as post-transplant consolidation. This TCR was sampled from a male donor with diffuse large B-cell lymphoma. This chain connects TRBV4-2 to TRBJ1-6; D unclear. CDR3 bases: TGTGCCAGCAGCCAAGCGCCGGAGTCACCCCTCCACTTT. Its translation is CASSQAPESPLHF.